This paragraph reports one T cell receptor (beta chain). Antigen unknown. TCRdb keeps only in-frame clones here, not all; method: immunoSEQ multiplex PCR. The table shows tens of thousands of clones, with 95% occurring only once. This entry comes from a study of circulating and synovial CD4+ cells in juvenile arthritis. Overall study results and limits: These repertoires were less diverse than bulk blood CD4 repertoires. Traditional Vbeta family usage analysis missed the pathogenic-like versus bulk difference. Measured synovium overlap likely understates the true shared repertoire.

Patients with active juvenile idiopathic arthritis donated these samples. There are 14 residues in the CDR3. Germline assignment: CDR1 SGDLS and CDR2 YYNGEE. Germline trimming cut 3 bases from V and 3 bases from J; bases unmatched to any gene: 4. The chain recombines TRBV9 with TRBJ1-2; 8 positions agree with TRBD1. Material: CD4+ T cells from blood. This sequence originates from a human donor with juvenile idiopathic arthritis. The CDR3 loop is CASSAGQAYYGYTF. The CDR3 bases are TGTGCCAGCAGCGCGGGACAGGCCTACTATGGCTACACCTTC. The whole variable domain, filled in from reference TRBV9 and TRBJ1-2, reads DSGVTQTPKHLITATGQRVTLRCSPRSGDLSVYWYQQSLDQGLQFLIQYYNGEERAKGNILERFSAQQFPDLHSELNLSSLELGDSALYFCASSAGQAYYGYTFGSGTRLTVV.